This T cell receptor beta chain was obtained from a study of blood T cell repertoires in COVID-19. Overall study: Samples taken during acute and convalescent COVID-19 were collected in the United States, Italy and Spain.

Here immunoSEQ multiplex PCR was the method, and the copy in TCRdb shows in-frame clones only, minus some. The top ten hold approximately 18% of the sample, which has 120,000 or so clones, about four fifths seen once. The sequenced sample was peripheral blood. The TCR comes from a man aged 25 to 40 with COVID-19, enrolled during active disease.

CDR3 amino acids: CATRDSGRAHEQFF. CDR3 nucleotide sequence: TGTGCCACCAGGGACAGCGGGAGGGCCCATGAGCAGTTCTTC. The chain combines TRBV15 with TRBJ2-1, with 10 bases aligning to TRBD2. Germline assignment: CDR1 LNHNV and CDR2 YYDKDF (reference sequence). The J segment lost 8 bases and the V segment lost 6 bases, leaving 7 bases of the junction unmatched. CDR3 length: 14 residues.